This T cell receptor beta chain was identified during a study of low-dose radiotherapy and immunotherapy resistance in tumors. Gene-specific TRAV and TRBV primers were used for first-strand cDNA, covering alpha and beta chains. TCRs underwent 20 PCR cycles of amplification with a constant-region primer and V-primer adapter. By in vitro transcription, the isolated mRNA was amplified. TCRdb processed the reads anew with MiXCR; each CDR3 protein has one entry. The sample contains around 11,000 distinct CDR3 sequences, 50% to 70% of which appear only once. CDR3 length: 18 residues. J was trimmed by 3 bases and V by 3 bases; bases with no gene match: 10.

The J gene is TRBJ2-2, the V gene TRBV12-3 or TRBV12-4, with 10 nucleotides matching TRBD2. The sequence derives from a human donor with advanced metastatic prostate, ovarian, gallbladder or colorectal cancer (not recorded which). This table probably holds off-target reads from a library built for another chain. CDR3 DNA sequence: TGTGCCAGCAGTTTGCAGGGTCCCCTAGCGGGGGACACCGGGGAGCTGTTTTTT. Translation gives CASSLQGPLAGDTGELFF.